This T cell receptor (beta chain) originates from a study of blood T cell repertoires in COVID-19. This CDR3 is 15 amino acids long. V lost 5 bases and J lost 5; bases outside the gene matches: 10. The germline CDR1 and CDR2 sequences are SEHNR and FQNEAQ (reference sequence). The assay was immunoSEQ multiplex PCR, and TCRdb's table has in-frame clones only and misses some. This table holds roughly 180,000 clones, about four fifths found once. The J gene is TRBJ2-7, the V gene TRBV7-9, with 9 bases lining up with TRBD2. The specimen was peripheral blood. This TCR was sampled from a woman at least 80 years old with active or convalescent COVID-19. This CDR3 reads CASSPYVSGRNEQYF. The CDR3 DNA is TGTGCCAGCAGCCCCTATGTTAGCGGGAGAAACGAGCAGTACTTC.